These 7 T cell receptor beta chains were sequenced from one sample in a study of T-cell reconstitution after alpha-beta-depleted transplantation in children. Unique molecular identifiers were incorporated when the TCRbeta library was constructed. TCRdb re-called the PCR reads through MiXCR, storing one row per CDR3 protein. The table has 150,000 to 200,000 distinct CDR3 sequences, less than 8% seen once. Material: PBMCs from the stem cell graft donor, obtained from the stem cell graft. The receptors shown here come from a human donor who donated a stem cell graft to a child with Wiskott-Aldrich syndrome.

In the case of this clonotype: One base away lies a much larger clone, so this may be a sequencing read error. This chain uses TRBV4-1 with TRBJ2-2; 11 positions agree with TRBD2. The CDR3 totals 17 residues. Germline assignment: CDR1 MGHRA and CDR2 YSYEKL. The DNA of the CDR3 is TGCGCCAGCAGCCAATCTCCGACTAGCGGGGTGACCGGGGATCTGTTTTTT. Its protein is CASSQSPTSGVTGDLFF.

This clonotype was counted between two and nine times. The DNA of the CDR3 is TGTGCCAGCAGCCAACGACTAGGCACGAACACCGGGGAGCTGTTTTTT. Amino acid sequence: CASSQRLGTNTGELFF. The V call is TRBV3-1, the J call TRBJ2-2, with D perhaps matching TRBD2 (6 bases). This CDR3 has 16 residues. Between the trimmed V and J ends, which lost 2 bases and 0 bases, there was a span of 10 bases. The germline V gene encodes CDR1 LGHDT and CDR2 YNNKEL (reference sequence).

Many counts were recorded for this clonotype. The chain combines TRBV20-1 with TRBJ1-1, with D perhaps matching TRBD1 (5 bases). Germline assignment: CDR1 DFQATT and CDR2 SNEGSKA (reference sequence). Trimming cost V 1 base and J 0 bases, with 9 bases left between them. CDR3 length equals 14 residues. The CDR3 reads CSARGGGMNTEAFF. CDR3 bases: TGCAGTGCTAGAGGGGGGGGGATGAACACTGAAGCTTTCTTT.

This clonotype was seen ten or more times. This sequence joins TRBV20-1 and TRBJ2-7; tentative D call: TRBD1 (6 bases). V was pared by 0 bases and J by 3 bases, with 15 bases between. The V gene's germline CDR1 is DFQATT and CDR2 SNEGSKA (reference sequence). There are 15 residues in the CDR3. The CDR3 coding sequence is TGCAGTGCTAGAGATCCCACAGGGTTGGGCTACGAGCAGTACTTC. The encoded protein is CSARDPTGLGYEQYF.

This clonotype has at least ten counts. This chain links TRBV18 with TRBJ2-7; 8 nucleotides match TRBD2. The CDR3 is made up of 15 amino acids. CDR1 is KGHSH and CDR2 is LQKENI in the germline V gene. The V gene end was trimmed by 2 bases and the J gene end by 2 bases; junction bases not matched to a gene: 5. The CDR3 DNA reads TGTGCCAGCTCACCATCGGGGGGGAGCACCTACGAGCAGTACTTC. Translating it yields CASSPSGGSTYEQYF.

This clonotype was detected ten times or more. The V and J genes are TRBV29-1 and TRBJ2-5, with a tentative D call TRBD2 (7 bases). CDR3 length: 15 residues. Deletions cut 6 bases from V and 7 bases from J, with 24 bases between. Per the germline V gene, CDR1 is SQVTM and CDR2 is ANQGSEA. This chain's CDR3 is CSVGEGGRVGVTQYF. CDR3 nucleotides: TGCAGCGTCGGAGAGGGGGGGCGCGTAGGGGTGACCCAGTACTTC.

This clonotype was counted between two and nine times. V is TRBV29-1 and J is TRBJ2-1; D not resolved. V was shortened by 4 bases and J by 8 bases, with 9 bases between the two germline ends. The CDR3 covers 11 residues. CDR1 and CDR2 (germline): SQVTM, ANQGSEA. The CDR3 loop is CSVVRVYEQFF. The CDR3 nucleotides read TGCAGCGTTGTTAGGGTGTATGAGCAGTTCTTC.